A single sample gave rise to the 13 T cell receptor beta chains below, sequenced in a study of cytomegalovirus exposure and HLA in healthy donors. Primers: 60 Vbeta forward and 13 Jbeta reverse. Here immunoSEQ multiplex PCR was the method, and the copy in TCRdb shows in-frame clones only, minus some. The repertoire holds roughly 200,000 clones, with approximately 82% as singletons. The sequenced sample was PBMCs. The source of these receptors is a woman in her thirties or forties in good health and CMV-seronegative.

The rearrangement links TRBV7-6 to TRBJ2-3; D is perhaps TRBD2 (5 bases). The CDR3 has 16 amino acids. Germline CDR1 reads SGHVS; CDR2 reads FNYEAQ. Trimming pared 4 bases from V and 2 bases from J, leaving 16 bases between. In nucleotides, the CDR3 is TGTGCCAGCAGCTCTCCTCGGTATCGGGACACAGATACGCAGTATTTT. It codes for CASSSPRYRDTDTQYF.

V usage is TRBV7-6 and J usage is TRBJ2-1; perhaps TRBD1 as D (5 bases). The CDR3 length is 17 residues. Trimming removed 4 bases at V and 5 bases at J, with 21 bases between. CDR1 is SGHVS, CDR2 FNYEAQ, per germline. The CDR3 sequence is CASSSRFRQGGDNEQFF. The CDR3 DNA sequence: TGTGCCAGCAGCTCCCGCTTCCGCCAGGGTGGAGACAATGAGCAGTTCTTC.

The chain employs TRBV20-1 and TRBJ1-1; D unresolved. CDR1 is DFQATT and CDR2 is SNEGSKA in the germline V gene (reference sequence). Between the trimmed V and J ends, which lost 3 bases and 11 bases, there was a span of 13 bases. The CDR3 is made up of 11 amino acids. The CDR3 region is CSASSSAWAFF. The CDR3, as DNA: TGCAGTGCTAGTTCCTCAGCGTGGGCTTTCTTT.

The chain combines TRBV15 with TRBJ2-4; TRBD1 matches at 8 bases. This CDR3 is 12 amino acids long. V shed 8 bases, J shed 7 bases, and the junction held 4 bases outside the gene matches. Germline CDR1 reads LNHNV; CDR2 reads YYDKDF (reference sequence). The CDR3 sequence: CATGAGGNIQYF. The DNA for the CDR3 is TGTGCCACCGGGGCAGGGGGCAACATTCAGTACTTC. Based on the CDR3 plus reference TRBV15 and TRBJ2-4, the full variable domain is DAMVIQNPRYQVTQFGKPVTLSCSQTLNHNVMYWYQQKSSQAPKLLFHYYDKDFNNEADTPDNFQSRRPNTSFCFLDIRSPGLGDTAMYLCATGAGGNIQYFGAGTRLSVL.

The V gene is TRBV5-8, the J gene TRBJ2-2; D perhaps matches TRBD2 (5 bases). The germline V and J ends were trimmed by 1 base and 5 bases, with 9 bases remaining between them. Germline CDR1 and CDR2: SGHTS and YDEGEE. The CDR3 length is 14 residues. The CDR3 DNA sequence: TGTGCCAGCAGCTTGAGGACTTTGACCGGGGAGCTGTTTTTT. It translates to CASSLRTLTGELFF.

The chain combines TRBV2 with TRBJ2-2; 10 nucleotides match TRBD2. V shed 6 bases, J shed 0 bases, and the junction held 1 base outside the gene matches. There are 15 residues in the CDR3. Germline V gene sequence: CDR1 SNHLY, CDR2 FYNNEI. CDR3 protein: CASRGTSANTGELFF. The CDR3, as DNA: TGTGCCAGCAGGGGGACTAGCGCGAACACCGGGGAGCTGTTTTTT. Together with reference TRBV2 and TRBJ2-2, the CDR3 gives the full variable domain: EPEVTQTPSHQVTQMGQEVILRCVPISNHLYFYWYRQILGQKVEFLVSFYNNEISEKSEIFDDQFSVERPDGSNFTLKIRSTKLEDSAMYFCASRGTSANTGELFFGEGSRLTVL.

There are a few counts of this clone. CDR3 coding DNA: TGTGCCAGCAGCCAGGACAGGGGATATAATTCACCCCTCCACTTT. As protein: CASSQDRGYNSPLHF. The V call is TRBV4-2, the J call TRBJ1-6; 9 bases map to TRBD1. Germline trimming cut 3 bases from V and 4 bases from J; bases unmatched to any gene: 1. The CDR3 is 15 amino acids. In germline, CDR1 is LGHNA, CDR2 YNFKEQ.

The V gene is TRBV6-6, the J gene TRBJ2-5, with unresolved D. The J call may be mistaken, given a closer DNA end match to TRBJ2-7. The CDR3 runs 13 residues. Germline assignment: CDR1 MNHNY and CDR2 SVGAGI (reference sequence). The CDR3 loop reads CASMKYPVNEQYF. The CDR3 DNA reads TGTGCCAGCATGAAGTACCCCGTGAACGAGCAGTACTTC.

The chain employs TRBV5-1 and TRBJ2-7, with a tentative D call TRBD1 (6 bases). CDR3 length: 15 amino acids. CDR1 SGHRS and CDR2 YFSETQ come from the germline V gene. Trimming left V 3 bases short and J 3 bases short, with 16 bases between. In DNA, the CDR3 is TGCGCCAGCAGCTCAGCAGGGGATCCCTACTACGAGCAGTACTTC. It specifies CASSSAGDPYYEQYF.

This chain connects TRBV7-8 to TRBJ1-3; 7 bases fit TRBD1. Germline lookup yields CDR1 SGHVS and CDR2 FQNEAQ. V shed 3 bases, J shed 4 bases, and the junction held 6 bases outside the gene matches. The CDR3 extends over 15 amino acids. Written as DNA, the CDR3 is TGTGCCAGCAGCTTTTCGACAGGGCCGGGAAACACCATATATTTT. It codes for CASSFSTGPGNTIYF.

The CDR3 protein is CASSVRAEAFF. The CDR3 DNA sequence: TGTGCCAGCAGCGTAAGAGCTGAAGCTTTCTTT. The chain combines TRBV11-3 with TRBJ1-1; D gene unclear. The germline gives CDR1 SGHNT, CDR2 YENEEA. Trimming removed 5 bases from V and 6 bases from J, with 7 bases in between. The CDR3 is made up of 11 amino acids.

The chain carries TRBV11-3 and TRBJ2-5; 11 bases line up with TRBD2. Germline V gives CDR1 SGHNT, CDR2 YENEEA. V lost 5 bases to trimming and J lost 2 bases; unmatched junction nucleotides: 4. The CDR3 is 15 residues long. CDR3 DNA: TGTGCCAGCAGCATTGGGACTAGCGGACAAGAGACCCAGTACTTC. Amino acid sequence: CASSIGTSGQETQYF.

The rearrangement uses TRBV5-5 and TRBJ1-2; 7 bases are shared with TRBD1. The length of the CDR3 is 14 residues. V lost 4 bases, J lost 4 bases, and 7 bases stayed unmatched. Germline V gene lookup returns CDR1 SGHKS and CDR2 YYEKEE (reference sequence). The CDR3 DNA reads as TGTGCCAGCAGCCGGGACAGTGCTACCTATGGCTACACCTTC. It yields the protein CASSRDSATYGYTF. Filled out from reference TRBV5-5 and TRBJ1-2, the complete variable domain reads DAGVTQSPTHLIKTRGQQVTLRCSPISGHKSVSWYQQVLGQGPQFIFQYYEKEERGRGNFPDRFSARQFPNYSSELNVNALLLGDSALYLCASSRDSATYGYTFGSGTRLTVV.